Presented here are 5 T cell receptor beta chains from one specimen sequenced in a study of vaccination and CD4 T cells after COVID-19. These receptors lack a known antigen. The treatment denotes: roughly 10-day PBMC culture with coronavirus spike peptide pools or control peptides (ViraFEST assay). Cultured CD4+ T cells had their DNA profiled by the Oncomine TCR Beta short-read assay. TCRdb called the PCR reads again in MiXCR, with one record for every CDR3 protein. The sample includes approximately 19,000 distinct CDR3 sequences, 60% to 70% of them seen just once. The specimen was CD4+ T cells from blood, cultured in vitro. The receptors were sampled from a human donor who had recovered from COVID-19.

The chain couples TRBV10-3 to TRBJ2-5; the D gene is possibly TRBD2 (5 bases). This CDR3 comprises 14 residues. Trimming cost V 3 bases and J 1 base, with 9 bases left between them. Germline assignment: CDR1 ENHRY and CDR2 SYGVKD. The CDR3 loop is CAISDPGFQETQYF. The CDR3 region has the DNA TGTGCCATCAGTGACCCGGGGTTCCAAGAGACCCAGTACTTC.

The chain combines TRBV4-2 with TRBJ2-5; 7 positions agree with TRBD2. Germline-derived CDR1 and CDR2 are LGHNA and YNFKEQ. V trimming: 5 bases; J trimming: 5 bases; junction bases outside the gene matches: 11. CDR3 length equals 15 residues. CDR3 protein: CASSYGGRSGETQYF. The DNA for the CDR3 is TGTGCCAGCAGCTATGGCGGGAGATCGGGGGAGACCCAGTACTTC.

This chain connects TRBV12-3 or TRBV12-4 to TRBJ2-5; 12 bases are shared with TRBD2. The CDR3 totals 16 residues. V trimming: 5 bases; J trimming: 4 bases; junction bases outside the gene matches: 8. Written as DNA, the CDR3 is TGTGCCAGCAGTCCGACTAGCGGGAGAAGTAGAGAGACCCAGTACTTC. Its translation: CASSPTSGRSRETQYF.

The V and J genes are TRBV7-3 and TRBJ2-1; TRBD1 is a possible D gene (6 bases). Germline CDR1 and CDR2: SGHTA and FQGTGA. Trimming shortened V by 7 bases and J by 8 bases, and 9 bases separated the two germline ends. The CDR3 totals 11 residues. CDR3 region: CASTAGDEQFF. The CDR3 coding sequence is TGTGCCAGCACAGCAGGGGATGAGCAGTTCTTC.

V is TRBV20-1 and J is TRBJ1-6, with 9 nucleotides matching TRBD1. The CDR3 spans 19 residues. Trimming took 1 base from V and 0 from J; bases not matched to a gene: 10. The V gene's germline CDR1 is DFQATT and CDR2 SNEGSKA (reference sequence). CDR3 in DNA: TGCAGTGCTAGAGCCCCGGGACAGGGAGGGAGCTCCTATAATTCACCCCTCCACTTT. Its translation is CSARAPGQGGSSYNSPLHF.